This T cell receptor (beta chain) was identified in a study of T cell responses to AZD1222 COVID-19 vaccine. About the study: Pooling covered second doses at about 4 or about 12 weeks. Study results and caveats: Donors were largely white British and mainly female; clonal diversity was possibly underestimated. Among spike-specific TCRs, nearly half reportedly target unmutated variant regions. Two AZD1222 administrations were followed by greater Spike-specific TCR breadth and depth.

This table comes from immunoSEQ multiplex PCR, and its TCRdb copy is limited to in-frame clones, with some not included. The repertoire holds 130,000 to 150,000 clones, with about nine tenths as singletons. This clone showed up just once. What it recognizes is unknown. V was cut by 2 bases and J by 0 bases, with 4 bases left in between. The CDR3 consists of 13 residues. Sequences were derived from peripheral blood, sampled on day 0 of AZD1222 vaccination. This TCR came from an adult in good health. The gene calls are TRBV12-3 or TRBV12-4 and TRBJ1-1; D gene ambiguous. The CDR3 DNA sequence: TGTGCCAGCAGTTTAACTGTGAACACTGAAGCTTTCTTT. The encoded protein is CASSLTVNTEAFF.